The 11 T cell receptor beta chains below were found in one sample sequenced in a study of PD-L1 blockade in urothelial cancer. Clones were sequenced by immunoSEQ multiplex PCR, and TCRdb holds only the in-frame ones, with some missing. The sample yields 40,000 to 55,000 clones, 75% to 90% seen once. Time point reported: peripheral blood 6 weeks after treatment start. The sequences come from PBMCs, collected around atezolizumab (anti-PD-L1) treatment. The receptors stem from a man aged 60 to 69 with urothelial cancer.

This chain links TRBV5-1 with TRBJ2-7; D perhaps matches TRBD1 (6 bases). The CDR3 covers 12 residues. Germline V gene data show CDR1 as SGHRS and CDR2 as YFSETQ. The V end lost 3 bases, the J end lost 4 bases, and 8 bases lay between the germline ends. The CDR3 DNA is TGCGCCAGCAGCTCACAGGGTTACGAGCAGTACTTC. Translated: CASSSQGYEQYF.

The V call is TRBV19, the J call TRBJ2-5; no firm D call. Between the trimmed V and J ends, which lost 6 bases and 2 bases, there was a span of 10 bases. The CDR3 sequence is 13 residues long. The germline gives CDR1 LNHDA, CDR2 SQIVND (reference sequence). The CDR3 is CASSNTDQETQYF. DNA for the CDR3: TGTGCCAGTAGCAACACCGATCAAGAGACCCAGTACTTC. Full variable domain (missing parts from reference TRBV19 and TRBJ2-5): DGGITQSPKYLFRKEGQNVTLSCEQNLNHDAMYWYRQDPGQGLRLIYYSQIVNDFQKGDIAEGYSVSREKKESFPLTVTSAQKNPTAFYLCASSNTDQETQYFGPGTRLLVL.

The V gene is TRBV30, the J gene TRBJ2-1, with 9 positions matching TRBD2. The trim removed 0 bases at V and 5 bases at J, leaving 5 bases unmatched. This CDR3 is built from 15 residues. Germline assignment: CDR1 GTSNPN and CDR2 SVGIG (reference sequence). The CDR3 loop is CAWSVGLAGNNEQFF. The DNA of the CDR3 is TGTGCCTGGAGTGTCGGTCTAGCGGGAAACAATGAGCAGTTCTTC.

The chain is built from TRBV30 and TRBJ2-7, with a weak D call TRBD2 (5 bases). The CDR3 runs to 12 residues. From germline, CDR1 is GTSNPN and CDR2 SVGIG (reference sequence). The ends were cut back, 0 bases at V and 5 bases at J, with 8 bases in the middle. DNA of the CDR3: TGTGCCTGGAGTGTCCGAGGGAACGAGCAGTACTTC. It codes for CAWSVRGNEQYF.

The genes are TRBV6-1 and TRBJ1-1; 8 nucleotides match TRBD1. V gave up 7 bases and J gave up 3 bases; unmatched junction bases: 7. This CDR3 spans 14 amino acids. Germline V gene sequence: CDR1 MNHNS, CDR2 SASEGT. The CDR3 DNA sequence: TGTGCCAGCAATGGACAGGGCGGATACACTGAAGCTTTCTTT. Protein: CASNGQGGYTEAFF.

The rearrangement uses TRBV5-1 and TRBJ1-1; no clear D gene. The CDR3 consists of 13 residues. Germline lookup yields CDR1 SGHRS and CDR2 YFSETQ. Trimming stripped 0 bases from V and 0 bases from J, with 3 bases between. The CDR3 here is CASSLVVNTEAFF. The CDR3 DNA is TGCGCCAGCAGCTTGGTAGTGAACACTGAAGCTTTCTTT.

Worth noting for this clone: Other DNA sequences in this sample translate to the same CDR3. The V and J genes are TRBV6-1 and TRBJ1-2, with D perhaps matching TRBD1 (5 bases). Germline V gene data show CDR1 as MNHNS and CDR2 as SASEGT. The CDR3 covers 14 residues. Trimming stripped 1 base from V and 4 bases from J, with 10 bases between. The chain's CDR3 is CASSEGGDRYGYTF. Here the CDR3 DNA reads TGTGCCAGCAGTGAAGGGGGGGATCGCTATGGCTACACCTTC.

The rearrangement uses TRBV19 and TRBJ2-2, with D possibly matching TRBD2 (5 bases). The CDR3 is made up of 12 amino acids. Trimming took 10 bases from V and 8 from J, leaving 14 bases between them. CDR1 is LNHDA and CDR2 is SQIVND in the germline V gene (reference sequence). The CDR3 loop reads CAIRAGSGELFF. The CDR3 DNA is TGTGCCATACGCGCGGGTTCTGGGGAGCTGTTTTTT.

The rearrangement links TRBV5-4 to TRBJ2-1; TRBD2 matches 14 bases. V shed 3 bases and J 4 bases; nucleotides not matched to a gene: 3. CDR1 SGHNT and CDR2 YYREEE come from the germline V gene (reference sequence). The CDR3 contains 16 residues. The CDR3 region is CASSSRTSGGYNEQFF. CDR3 nucleotide sequence: TGTGCCAGCAGCTCTCGGACTAGCGGGGGGTACAATGAGCAGTTCTTC.

The chain employs TRBV4-3 and TRBJ2-3, with 7 bases lining up with TRBD2. With V trimmed by 0 bases and J by 1 base, 4 bases remained unmatched. The CDR3 consists of 16 residues. From germline, CDR1 is LGHNA and CDR2 YSLEER. The DNA for the CDR3 is TGCGCCAGCAGCCAAGATTGGGGGAGGGGCACAGATACGCAGTATTTT. This sequence encodes CASSQDWGRGTDTQYF.

The rearrangement links TRBV7-3 to TRBJ2-1; TRBD2 matches 10 bases. The CDR3 is made up of 16 amino acids. Trimming took 2 bases from V and 7 from J; bases not matched to a gene: 8. Germline V gene sequence: CDR1 SGHTA, CDR2 FQGTGA. The CDR3 sequence is CASSLDGTSGANEQFF. The CDR3 nucleotides are TGTGCCAGCAGCTTAGATGGCACTAGCGGGGCAAATGAGCAGTTCTTC.